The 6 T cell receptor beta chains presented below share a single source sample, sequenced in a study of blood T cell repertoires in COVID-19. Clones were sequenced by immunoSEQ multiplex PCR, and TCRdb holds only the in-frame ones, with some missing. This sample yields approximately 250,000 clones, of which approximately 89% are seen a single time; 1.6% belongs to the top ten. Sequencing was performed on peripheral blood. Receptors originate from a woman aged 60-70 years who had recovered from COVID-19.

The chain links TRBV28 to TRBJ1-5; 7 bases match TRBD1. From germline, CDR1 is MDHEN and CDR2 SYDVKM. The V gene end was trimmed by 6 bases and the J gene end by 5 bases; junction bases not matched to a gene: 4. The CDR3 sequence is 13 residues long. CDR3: CASRTGFHQPQHF. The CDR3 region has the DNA TGTGCCAGCAGGACAGGGTTCCATCAGCCCCAGCATTTT. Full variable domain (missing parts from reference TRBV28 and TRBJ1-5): DVKVTQSSRYLVKRTGEKVFLECVQDMDHENMFWYRQDPGLGLRLIYFSYDVKMKEKGDIPEGYSVSREKKERFSLILESASTNQTSMYLCASRTGFHQPQHFGDGTRLSIL.

The CDR3, as DNA: TGTGCCAGCCGAAACCGACAGGGTTTCCCCGCGGAGCAGTACTTC. Its translation is CASRNRQGFPAEQYF. V usage is TRBV6-5 and J usage is TRBJ2-7; 7 nucleotides agree with TRBD1. The germline gives CDR1 MNHEY, CDR2 SVGAGI. CDR3 length: 15 amino acids. Trimming cost V 8 bases and J 7 bases; bases outside gene matches: 17.

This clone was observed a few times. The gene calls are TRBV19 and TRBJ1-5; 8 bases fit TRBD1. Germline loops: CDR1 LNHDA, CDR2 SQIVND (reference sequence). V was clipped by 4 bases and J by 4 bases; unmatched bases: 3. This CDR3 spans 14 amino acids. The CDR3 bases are TGTGCCAGTAGTACAAGGACAGGGAATCAGCCCCAGCATTTT. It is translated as CASSTRTGNQPQHF.

For the CDR3, the DNA is TGTGCCAGTACCATGCAGGGGGCAGAGAATCAGCCCCAGCATTTT. Its translation is CASTMQGAENQPQHF. The chain joins TRBV2 to TRBJ1-5; 8 bases match TRBD1. Per germline, CDR1 SNHLY and CDR2 FYNNEI. The CDR3 has 15 residues. The V segment lost 9 bases and the J segment 4 bases; nucleotides outside the gene matches: 11.

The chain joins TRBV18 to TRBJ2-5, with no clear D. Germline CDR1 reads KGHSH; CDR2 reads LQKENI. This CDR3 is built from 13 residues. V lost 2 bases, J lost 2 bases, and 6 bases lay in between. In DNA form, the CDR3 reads TGTGCCAGCTCACCATTAACTCAAGAGACCCAGTACTTC. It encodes CASSPLTQETQYF.

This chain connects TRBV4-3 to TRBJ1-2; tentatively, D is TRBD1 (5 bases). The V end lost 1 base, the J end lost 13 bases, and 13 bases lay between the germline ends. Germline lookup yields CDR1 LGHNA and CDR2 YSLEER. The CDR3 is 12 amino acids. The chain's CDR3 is CASSQARGGCTF. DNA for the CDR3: TGCGCCAGCAGCCAAGCACGGGGGGGGTGCACCTTC.